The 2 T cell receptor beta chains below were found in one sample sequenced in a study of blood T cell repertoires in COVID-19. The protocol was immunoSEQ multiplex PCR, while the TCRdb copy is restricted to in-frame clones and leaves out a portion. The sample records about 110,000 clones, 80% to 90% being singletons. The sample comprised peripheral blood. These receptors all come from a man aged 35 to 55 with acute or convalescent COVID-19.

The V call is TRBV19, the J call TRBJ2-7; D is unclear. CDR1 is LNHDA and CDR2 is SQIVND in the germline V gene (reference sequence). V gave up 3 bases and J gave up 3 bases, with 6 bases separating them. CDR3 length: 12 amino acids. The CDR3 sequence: CASSIGSYEQYF. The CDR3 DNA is TGTGCCAGTAGTATTGGCAGCTACGAGCAGTACTTC.

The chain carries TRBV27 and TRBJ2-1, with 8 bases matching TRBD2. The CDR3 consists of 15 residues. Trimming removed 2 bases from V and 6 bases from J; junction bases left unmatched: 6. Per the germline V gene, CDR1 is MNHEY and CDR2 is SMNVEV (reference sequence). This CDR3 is CASSLMAGTSNEQFF. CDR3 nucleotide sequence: TGTGCCAGCAGTTTAATGGCCGGGACTAGCAATGAGCAGTTCTTC.